The 28 T cell receptor beta chains below all came from one sample that was sequenced in a study of T cell repertoires and Cas9 in healthy adults. Data came from immunoSEQ multiplex PCR; TCRdb stores just in-frame clones and leaves some out. The sample includes 15,000 or so clones, approximately 91% of them seen just once. The material sequenced was Tregs (CD4+, CD25+, CD127-, CD137-, CD154-) from PBMCs; culture status not recorded. The source is a human donor in good health.

This chain links TRBV5-4 with TRBJ2-7, with D perhaps matching TRBD1 or TRBD2 (6 bases each). With 2 bases removed from V and 4 bases from J, the gap between germline ends came to 16 bases. From germline, CDR1 is SGHNT and CDR2 YYREEE (reference sequence). This CDR3 is 15 amino acids long. DNA for the CDR3: TGTGCCAGCAGCTTTCACGGGGGCTTGCTTTACGAGCAGTACTTC. Protein product: CASSFHGGLLYEQYF.

The J gene is TRBJ1-2, the V gene TRBV4-2, with a weak D call TRBD1 (5 bases). This CDR3 comprises 11 residues. The ends were cut back, 1 base at V and 13 bases at J, with 10 bases in the middle. CDR1 and CDR2 (germline): LGHNA, YNFKEQ. The CDR3 sequence is CASSQATRATF. In DNA, the CDR3 is TGTGCCAGCAGCCAAGCTACCAGGGCCACCTTC.

The J gene is TRBJ1-5, the V gene TRBV2, with no clear D. Trimming left V 4 bases short and J 0 bases short, with 4 bases between. The CDR3 is 13 residues long. CDR1 SNHLY and CDR2 FYNNEI come from the germline V gene. The CDR3 here is CASSGNSNQPQHF. The CDR3, as DNA: TGTGCCAGCAGTGGTAATAGCAATCAGCCCCAGCATTTT.

V gene TRBV5-4 combines with J gene TRBJ1-1, with 7 bases that match TRBD1. CDR3 length: 19 residues. The J segment lost 0 bases and the V segment lost 6 bases, leaving 20 bases of the junction unmatched. CDR1 and CDR2 (germline): SGHNT, YYREEE (reference sequence). As DNA, the CDR3 is TGTGCCAGCACCCAGGGGGGCCGTTCCGGGACTGGGATGAACACTGAAGCTTTCTTT. Translated: CASTQGGRSGTGMNTEAFF.

This rearrangement joins TRBV28 to TRBJ1-1; D remains unclear. The length of the CDR3 is 12 residues. Trimming took 6 bases from V and 8 from J, leaving 13 bases between them. Germline CDR1 MDHEN, CDR2 SYDVKM. The CDR3: CASSLPQIEAFF. DNA for the CDR3: TGTGCCAGCAGCTTGCCGCAGATAGAAGCTTTCTTT.

The J gene is TRBJ2-6, the V gene TRBV5-4; a weak D match, TRBD2 (5 bases). Germline V gene sequence: CDR1 SGHNT, CDR2 YYREEE (reference sequence). Trimming removed 2 bases from V and 11 bases from J, with 14 bases in between. CDR3 length equals 14 residues. The CDR3 loop is CASSFYRGGDVLTF. The CDR3 DNA sequence: TGTGCCAGCAGCTTCTATCGGGGTGGGGACGTCCTGACTTTC.

This sequence joins TRBV25-1 and TRBJ1-1, with 11 bases fitting TRBD1. The CDR3 has 15 residues. Trimming removed 3 bases from V and 5 bases from J; junction bases left unmatched: 5. Germline V gene data show CDR1 as MGHDK and CDR2 as SYGVNS. The CDR3 region has the DNA TGTGCCAGCAGTGATGGGGGACAGGGGGGAACTGAAGCTTTCTTT. Translating gives CASSDGGQGGTEAFF.

V usage is TRBV19 and J usage is TRBJ1-6; 10 nucleotides line up with TRBD1. V trimming: 4 bases; J trimming: 8 bases; junction bases outside the gene matches: 2. This CDR3 contains 14 residues. Germline loops: CDR1 LNHDA, CDR2 SQIVND (reference sequence). CDR3 bases: TGTGCCAGTAGTAGGACAGGGGGTTATTCACCCCTCCACTTT. This encodes CASSRTGGYSPLHF.

The chain couples TRBV5-6 to TRBJ2-5; D uncertain. The J call may not be correct, given that the DNA end is closer to TRBJ2-7. The CDR3 runs to 12 residues. Germline V lookup: CDR1 SGHDT, CDR2 YYEEEE. CDR3 DNA: TGTGCCAGCAGCTCTAACTCCTACGAGCAGTACTTC. Its translation: CASSSNSYEQYF.

The chain recombines TRBV6-6 with TRBJ2-1; 8 bases are a match to TRBD1. The V and J ends lost 6 bases and 7 bases, in that order; junction bases with no gene match: 14. The CDR3 contains 16 residues. Looked up from germline, CDR1 is MNHNY and CDR2 is SVGAGI (reference sequence). The CDR3 protein is CASSDPGQGAWNEQFF. The CDR3, as DNA: TGTGCCAGCAGCGACCCGGGGCAGGGGGCCTGGAATGAGCAGTTCTTC.

The chain uses TRBV19 and TRBJ1-1; 7 bases are shared with TRBD1. V was pared by 5 bases and J by 11 bases, with 14 bases of the junction left unmatched. CDR3 length: 14 amino acids. Germline assignment: CDR1 LNHDA and CDR2 SQIVND (reference sequence). The CDR3 DNA reads as TGTGCCAGTAGTGCAAGACAGGGAGTCTGGGATGCTTTCTTT. Protein sequence: CASSARQGVWDAFF. The full variable domain, completed using reference TRBV19 and TRBJ1-1, is DGGITQSPKYLFRKEGQNVTLSCEQNLNHDAMYWYRQDPGQGLRLIYYSQIVNDFQKGDIAEGYSVSREKKESFPLTVTSAQKNPTAFYLCASSARQGVWDAFFGQGTRLTVV.

The CDR3 DNA reads as TGTGCCAGTAGGCCCAGTGGGGTGCTCGGCTCCTACAATGAGCAGTTCTTC. It codes for CASRPSGVLGSYNEQFF. The J gene is TRBJ2-1, the V gene TRBV19; D ambiguous. Germline-derived CDR1 and CDR2 are LNHDA and SQIVND (reference sequence). CDR3 length equals 17 residues. The V gene lost 6 bases and the J gene lost 0 bases, with 18 bases spanning the gap.

This clone was seen only once. The chain recombines TRBV28 with TRBJ2-6, with TRBD2 matching 7 bases. Losses at the gene ends were 5 bases for V and 1 base for J; bases not matched to a gene: 14. Germline loops: CDR1 MDHEN, CDR2 SYDVKM. The CDR3 length is 19 residues. The CDR3 bases are TGTGCCAGCAGTCCCCCATGGGGAGCGGGAAGGTCTGGGGCCAACGTCCTGACTTTC. Translating it yields CASSPPWGAGRSGANVLTF.

The chain links TRBV29-1 to TRBJ1-2; no clear D. V was pared by 4 bases and J by 8 bases, with 17 bases between. Germline CDR1 is SQVTM and CDR2 is ANQGSEA. This CDR3 is built from 13 residues. In nucleotides, the CDR3 is TGCAGCGTTGCGGTCAGCGAGGCATCCGGCTACACCTTC. Its protein product is CSVAVSEASGYTF.

The rearrangement links TRBV4-1 to TRBJ1-1; D uncertain. This CDR3 is 13 amino acids long. With 0 bases removed from V and 2 bases from J, the gap between germline ends came to 4 bases. Germline CDR1 reads MGHRA; CDR2 reads YSYEKL. CDR3 DNA sequence: TGCGCCAGCAGCCAAGATCGAAACACTGAAGCTTTCTTT. Protein sequence: CASSQDRNTEAFF.

The genes are TRBV4-1 and TRBJ2-3; TRBD1 matches 7 bases. CDR1 MGHRA and CDR2 YSYEKL come from the germline V gene. This CDR3 comprises 14 residues. After removal of 0 bases from V and 9 bases from J, the junction contained 6 bases not matched to a gene. CDR3 nucleotide sequence: TGCGCCAGCAGCCAAGAGAGTGCAGGGGGAACGCAGTATTTT. Residues: CASSQESAGGTQYF.

In this sample, this clone turned up a few times. This chain connects TRBV10-3 to TRBJ1-1; the D gene is possibly TRBD1 (6 bases). The CDR3 loop spans 11 amino acids. V was cut by 6 bases and J by 5 bases, with 7 bases left in between. Germline CDR1 and CDR2: ENHRY and SYGVKD. The CDR3 DNA sequence: TGTGCCATCAGGACAGGAACTGAAGCTTTCTTT. It yields the protein CAIRTGTEAFF.

CDR3 nucleotides: TGCGCCAGCAGCTTGGCCAGGTCCGCAGATACGCAGTATTTT. Its protein product is CASSLARSADTQYF. The rearrangement links TRBV5-1 to TRBJ2-3; D is unclear. Germline lookup yields CDR1 SGHRS and CDR2 YFSETQ. The CDR3 length is 14 residues. Trimming left V 0 bases short and J 4 bases short, with 9 bases between.

The V and J genes are TRBV15 and TRBJ2-1; TRBD2 agrees at 10 bases. The J segment lost 8 bases and the V segment lost 5 bases, leaving 6 bases of the junction unmatched. Germline CDR1 and CDR2: LNHNV and YYDKDF (reference sequence). The CDR3 extends over 14 amino acids. The CDR3: CATSRSGGAYEQFF. The CDR3 DNA sequence: TGTGCCACCAGCCGGAGCGGGGGGGCCTATGAGCAGTTCTTC.

The chain has TRBV11-2 and TRBJ1-6, with D possibly being TRBD1 (5 bases). The ends were cut back, 0 bases at V and 19 bases at J, with 16 bases in the middle. Germline loops: CDR1 SGHAT, CDR2 FQNNGV. CDR3 length: 13 amino acids. DNA of the CDR3: TGTGCCAGCAGCTTAGACCCGAGGGCCCCAGGGCACTTT. Translating gives CASSLDPRAPGHF.

This clone was counted between two and nine times. The chain couples TRBV5-6 to TRBJ1-2, with 7 bases lining up with TRBD1. Per germline, CDR1 SGHDT and CDR2 YYEEEE. The length of the CDR3 is 13 residues. With 6 bases clipped from V and 7 bases from J, the junction kept 9 bases outside the gene matches. CDR3 nucleotide sequence: TGTGCCAGCACCTCCCGGGCAGGGGGTGGCTACACCTTC. Translating it yields CASTSRAGGGYTF.

The chain has TRBV6-6 and TRBJ1-2; 7 nucleotides line up with TRBD1. Trimming at V came to 4 bases and at J to 7 bases, leaving 3 bases not matched to a gene. Germline CDR1 MNHNY, CDR2 SVGAGI (reference sequence). This CDR3 region has 12 residues. CDR3 coding DNA: TGTGCCAGCAGTTTGACAGGGATTGGCTACACCTTC. Its protein is CASSLTGIGYTF.

The chain employs TRBV2 and TRBJ1-5; D possibly corresponds to TRBD1 (5 bases). This CDR3 is 15 amino acids long. Deletions cut 6 bases from V and 0 bases from J, with 12 bases between. CDR1 is SNHLY and CDR2 is FYNNEI in the germline V gene. CDR3 bases: TGTGCCAGCAGGAGACAGCACTATAGCAATCAGCCCCAGCATTTT. Translation: CASRRQHYSNQPQHF. Full variable domain (outside the CDR3, taken from reference TRBV2 and TRBJ1-5): EPEVTQTPSHQVTQMGQEVILRCVPISNHLYFYWYRQILGQKVEFLVSFYNNEISEKSEIFDDQFSVERPDGSNFTLKIRSTKLEDSAMYFCASRRQHYSNQPQHFGDGTRLSIL.

Remarks on this clone: This sample includes further DNA sequences coding for the same CDR3. The rearrangement links TRBV5-1 to TRBJ2-2; 8 positions match TRBD1. The ends lost 0 bases at V and 6 bases at J; junction bases unmatched: 10. Germline V gene lookup returns CDR1 SGHRS and CDR2 YFSETQ. CDR3 size: 17 residues. CDR3 loop: CASSLARTGQVSGELFF. CDR3 sequence (DNA): TGCGCCAGCAGCTTGGCCAGGACAGGGCAGGTATCCGGGGAGCTGTTTTTT.

V and J are TRBV11-2 and TRBJ2-7, with a possible D match to TRBD2 (8 bases). Germline V gene data show CDR1 as SGHAT and CDR2 as FQNNGV. Trimming shortened V by 4 bases and J by 2 bases, and 15 bases separated the two germline ends. The CDR3 is 15 residues long. The CDR3 is CASSSGRGPTYEQYF. The CDR3 coding sequence is TGTGCCAGCAGCTCCGGGAGGGGGCCCACCTACGAGCAGTACTTC.

Concerning this clone: The same CDR3 arises from other DNA sequences in this sample as well. J is TRBJ1-1 and V is TRBV9, with 9 bases aligning to TRBD1. Germline CDR1 is SGDLS and CDR2 is YYNGEE. The V and J ends lost 2 bases and 0 bases, in that order; junction bases with no gene match: 5. The CDR3 runs to 16 residues. The CDR3 nucleotides read TGTGCCAGCAGCGTTAGGGACAGGGCGCTGAACACTGAAGCTTTCTTT. It translates to CASSVRDRALNTEAFF.

V and J are TRBV7-8 and TRBJ1-2, with D possibly TRBD1 on 5 matching bases. V was shortened by 0 bases and J by 8 bases, with 16 bases between the two germline ends. Looked up from germline, CDR1 is SGHVS and CDR2 is FQNEAQ. The CDR3 covers 15 residues. The CDR3 DNA is TGTGCCAGCAGCTTAGCGGCCCGGCAGGGTTACGGCTACACCTTC. It is translated as CASSLAARQGYGYTF.

The chain carries TRBV6-6 and TRBJ1-6, with 8 positions matching TRBD1. Unmatched junction bases numbered 6, after V lost 6 bases and J lost 5 bases. The germline V gene encodes CDR1 MNHNY and CDR2 SVGAGI (reference sequence). The CDR3 spans 15 residues. CDR3 residues: CASSYGQGDNSPLHF. Here the CDR3 DNA reads TGTGCCAGCAGCTATGGACAGGGCGATAATTCACCCCTCCACTTT.